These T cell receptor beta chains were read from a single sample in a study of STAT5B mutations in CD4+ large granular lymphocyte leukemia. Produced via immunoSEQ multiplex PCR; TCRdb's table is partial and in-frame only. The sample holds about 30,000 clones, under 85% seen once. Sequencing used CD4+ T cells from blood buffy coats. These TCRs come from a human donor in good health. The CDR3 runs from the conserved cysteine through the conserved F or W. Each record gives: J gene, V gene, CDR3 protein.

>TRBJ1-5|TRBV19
CASSSTGTAYSNQPQHF
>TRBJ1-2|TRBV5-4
CASSLGGHYGYTF
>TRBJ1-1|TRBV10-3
CAISEEGSNTEAFF
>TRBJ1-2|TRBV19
CASRSDRTNYGYTF
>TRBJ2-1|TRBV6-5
CASSQLNEQFF
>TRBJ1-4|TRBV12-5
CASGQLRAASTNEKLFF
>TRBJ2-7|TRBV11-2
CASSRGGLYEQYF
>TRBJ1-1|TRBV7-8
CASSLTGRTEAFF
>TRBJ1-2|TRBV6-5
CASSPNPGFDGYTF
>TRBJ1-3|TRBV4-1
CASSQDRSRNTIYF
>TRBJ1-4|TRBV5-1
CASSLDSATNEKLFF
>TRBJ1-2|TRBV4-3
CASSQDGYYGYTF
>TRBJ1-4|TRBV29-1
CSVFLPGRRNEKLFF
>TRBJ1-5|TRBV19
CASSRKQAINQPQHF
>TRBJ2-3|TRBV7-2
CASSFGTDTQYF